The 30 T cell receptor beta chains reported below all come from one sample, sequenced in a study of OX40 agonist ivuxolimab in advanced cancers. TCRdb keeps only in-frame clones here, not all; method: immunoSEQ multiplex PCR. The sample consists of 55,000 to 70,000 clones, around four fifths of them appearing once. This specimen consisted of CD4+ or CD8+ T cells sorted from blood, obtained in a trial of the OX40 agonist ivuxolimab. Receptor source: an adult with an advanced solid tumor such as melanoma, head and neck, liver or kidney cancer.

The rearrangement uses TRBV4-3 and TRBJ2-1, with D tentatively TRBD1 (5 bases). The V end lost 0 bases, the J end lost 3 bases, and 15 bases lay between the germline ends. This CDR3 is 17 amino acids long. Germline values: CDR1 LGHNA, CDR2 YSLEER. CDR3 in DNA: TGCGCCAGCAGCCAAGATTGGGGCCCGCTGATCTACAATGAGCAGTTCTTC. Protein sequence: CASSQDWGPLIYNEQFF.

Note on this clone: The DNA is omitted, as the CDR3 cannot be located on it reliably, and the CDR3 follows TCRdb's listing. The J gene is TRBJ2-1, the V gene TRBV4-1; the listed D gene, TRBD2, was not tested against the DNA. The germline CDR1 and CDR2 sequences are MGHRA and YSYEKL. From its first to its last residue, the CDR3 has 14 amino acids. The CDR3 is CASSQWDFGNEQFF.

The CDR3 DNA reads TGTGCCAGCAGTCCCCAGGGCTTTGGTAATGAGCAGTTCTTC. Protein product: CASSPQGFGNEQFF. The chain joins TRBV2 to TRBJ2-1, with D tentatively TRBD1 (5 bases). Between the trimmed V and J ends, which lost 5 bases and 7 bases, there was a span of 15 bases. CDR3 length: 14 residues. The germline V gene encodes CDR1 SNHLY and CDR2 FYNNEI.

This clone was detected only a few times. The same CDR3 is also encoded by other DNA sequences in this sample. The V and J genes are TRBV30 and TRBJ1-1; D not certain. Between the trimmed V and J ends, which lost 0 bases and 2 bases, there was a span of 4 bases. Germline V gene data show CDR1 as GTSNPN and CDR2 as SVGIG (reference sequence). The CDR3 sequence is 12 residues long. Written as DNA, the CDR3 is TGTGCCTGGAGTGTATCAAACACTGAAGCTTTCTTT. Translated, it gives CAWSVSNTEAFF.

The J gene is TRBJ2-1, the V gene TRBV30, with D perhaps matching TRBD2 (6 bases). Germline lookup yields CDR1 GTSNPN and CDR2 SVGIG (reference sequence). With 1 base removed from V and 2 bases from J, the gap between germline ends came to 15 bases. This CDR3 spans 16 amino acids. CDR3 in amino acids: CAWSGLSGLAYNEQFF. The CDR3 coding sequence is TGTGCCTGGAGTGGCCTTTCGGGACTCGCCTACAATGAGCAGTTCTTC. Filled out from reference TRBV30 and TRBJ2-1, the complete variable domain reads SQTIHQWPATLVQPVGSPLSLECTVEGTSNPNLYWYRQAAGRGLQLLFYSVGIGQISSEVPQNLSASRPQDRQFILSSKKLLLSDSGFYLCAWSGLSGLAYNEQFFGPGTRLTVL.

The chain joins TRBV5-1 to TRBJ2-1; D remains ambiguous. Looked up from germline, CDR1 is SGHRS and CDR2 is YFSETQ. Trimming stripped 4 bases from V and 0 bases from J, with 11 bases between. The CDR3 consists of 15 residues. This CDR3 reads CASSPFMLSYNEQFF. DNA of the CDR3: TGCGCCAGCAGCCCATTTATGCTCTCCTACAATGAGCAGTTCTTC.

The chain has TRBV9 and TRBJ2-2, with D uncertain. This CDR3 is built from 15 residues. Trimming shortened V by 0 bases and J by 2 bases, and 8 bases separated the two germline ends. Germline loops: CDR1 SGDLS, CDR2 YYNGEE. As DNA, the CDR3 is TGTGCCAGCAGCGTAGCAAGCGCTAACACCGGGGAGCTGTTTTTT. This sequence encodes CASSVASANTGELFF. The full variable domain, its missing parts supplied by reference TRBV9 and TRBJ2-2, is DSGVTQTPKHLITATGQRVTLRCSPRSGDLSVYWYQQSLDQGLQFLIQYYNGEERAKGNILERFSAQQFPDLHSELNLSSLELGDSALYFCASSVASANTGELFFGEGSRLTVL.

V and J are TRBV6-1 and TRBJ2-1; D uncertain. Germline V gene sequence: CDR1 MNHNS, CDR2 SASEGT. V was shortened by 7 bases and J by 1 base, with 11 bases between the two germline ends. CDR3 length equals 14 residues. CDR3 in amino acids: CASTVSRSYNEQFF. DNA of the CDR3: TGTGCCAGCACTGTGAGCCGGTCCTACAATGAGCAGTTCTTC.

The gene calls are TRBV28 and TRBJ2-7; D not resolved. CDR1 and CDR2 (germline): MDHEN, SYDVKM. Trimming shortened V by 5 bases and J by 0 bases, and 14 bases separated the two germline ends. There are 15 residues in the CDR3. CDR3 protein: CASSPSSDLSYEQYF. The CDR3 DNA reads TGTGCCAGCAGTCCCTCCTCGGACCTCTCCTACGAGCAGTACTTC. The complete variable domain, with remaining parts taken from reference TRBV28 and TRBJ2-7, reads DVKVTQSSRYLVKRTGEKVFLECVQDMDHENMFWYRQDPGLGLRLIYFSYDVKMKEKGDIPEGYSVSREKKERFSLILESASTNQTSMYLCASSPSSDLSYEQYFGPGTRLTVT.

V gene TRBV27 combines with J gene TRBJ2-1, with D tentatively TRBD1 (5 bases). CDR3 length equals 13 residues. Trimming stripped 3 bases from V and 7 bases from J, with 10 bases between. CDR1 is MNHEY, CDR2 SMNVEV, per germline (reference sequence). The CDR3 DNA reads as TGTGCCAGCAGTTTTGGGGCGGAAAATGAGCAGTTCTTC. This sequence encodes CASSFGAENEQFF.

In this sample, this clone turned up a few times. The chain has TRBV4-1 and TRBJ1-1; the D is unclear. Per the germline V gene, CDR1 is MGHRA and CDR2 is YSYEKL. The CDR3 extends over 14 amino acids. The V end lost 2 bases, the J end lost 2 bases, and 9 bases lay between the germline ends. The CDR3 DNA reads as TGCGCCAGCAGCCAACAGTCCTTTAACACTGAAGCTTTCTTT. It yields the protein CASSQQSFNTEAFF.

The sample holds one count of this clone. The V call is TRBV11-2, the J call TRBJ2-1, with D tentatively TRBD2 (6 bases). This CDR3 is 17 amino acids long. Germline lookup yields CDR1 SGHAT and CDR2 FQNNGV. V lost 2 bases to trimming and J lost 0 bases, with 14 bases between them. The CDR3 DNA sequence: TGTGCCAGCAGCTTAACCCCCCGCGGGATCTCCTACAATGAGCAGTTCTTC. The encoded protein is CASSLTPRGISYNEQFF.

In its sample, this clone was seen a few times. This chain links TRBV4-1 with TRBJ2-5; D is undetermined. Trimming pared 3 bases from V and 7 bases from J, leaving 9 bases between. The CDR3 runs 12 residues. Germline V gives CDR1 MGHRA, CDR2 YSYEKL. The CDR3 sequence is CASSHAAGTQYF. The CDR3 nucleotides read TGCGCCAGCAGCCATGCCGCCGGGACCCAGTACTTC.

The genes are TRBV2 and TRBJ1-2; the match to TRBD1 covers 11 bases. This CDR3 has 14 amino acids. CDR1 and CDR2 (germline): SNHLY, FYNNEI. V was pared by 1 base and J by 8 bases, with 3 bases of the junction left unmatched. CDR3 loop: CASSEEGQGGGYTF. CDR3 nucleotides: TGTGCCAGCAGTGAAGAGGGACAGGGGGGCGGCTACACCTTC.

The chain recombines TRBV7-8 with TRBJ1-1; 9 bases are shared with TRBD1. CDR3 length equals 13 residues. The V and J ends lost 8 bases and 6 bases, in that order; junction bases with no gene match: 7. Germline V gene lookup returns CDR1 SGHVS and CDR2 FQNEAQ. CDR3 in amino acids: CASQTQGAPEAFF. The CDR3 nucleotides are TGTGCCAGCCAGACACAGGGGGCCCCTGAAGCTTTCTTT.

The J gene is TRBJ2-2, the V gene TRBV30, with D possibly TRBD1 on 6 matching bases. V was clipped by 4 bases and J by 5 bases, with 11 bases between them. Germline lookup yields CDR1 GTSNPN and CDR2 SVGIG (reference sequence). The CDR3 sequence is 13 residues long. CDR3 amino acids: CAWMTGWTGELFF. In nucleotides, the CDR3 is TGTGCCTGGATGACAGGATGGACCGGGGAGCTGTTTTTT. Full variable domain (missing parts from reference TRBV30 and TRBJ2-2): SQTIHQWPATLVQPVGSPLSLECTVEGTSNPNLYWYRQAAGRGLQLLFYSVGIGQISSEVPQNLSASRPQDRQFILSSKKLLLSDSGFYLCAWMTGWTGELFFGEGSRLTVL.

The chain couples TRBV7-9 to TRBJ2-6, with D uncertain. Trimming shortened V by 5 bases and J by 0 bases, and 8 bases separated the two germline ends. Germline CDR1 is SEHNR and CDR2 is FQNEAQ (reference sequence). This CDR3 has 15 residues. CDR3 loop: CASSAFGSGANVLTF. DNA for the CDR3: TGTGCCAGCAGCGCATTCGGCTCTGGGGCCAACGTCCTGACTTTC.

Regarding this clone: The conserved phenylalanine or tryptophan is not found at the CDR3 terminus, so this likely reflects a read error. No DNA is shown, since the ends of the CDR3 on it are uncertain; the CDR3 is the one TCRdb lists. The V and J genes are TRBV6-9 and TRBJ1-2. The CDR3 is 10 residues long, counting both termini. Germline assignment: CDR1 MNHGY and CDR2 SVAAGI. The CDR3: CASMKGGKCG.

The chain combines TRBV4-1 with TRBJ2-1; D remains ambiguous. This CDR3 comprises 15 residues. The V gene's germline CDR1 is MGHRA and CDR2 YSYEKL. The V gene lost 4 bases and the J gene lost 5 bases, with 15 bases spanning the gap. The chain's CDR3 is CASSRTPVGHNEQFF. In DNA form, the CDR3 reads TGCGCCAGCAGCCGCACCCCGGTAGGACACAATGAGCAGTTCTTC.

This clone was recorded a few times. V is TRBV6-6 and J is TRBJ1-1; TRBD1 agrees at 8 bases. Per germline, CDR1 MNHNY and CDR2 SVGAGI (reference sequence). CDR3 length: 13 residues. J was trimmed by 5 bases and V by 8 bases; bases with no gene match: 7. The CDR3 DNA sequence: TGTGCCAGCGCAGGGGGCTGGGTAACTGAAGCTTTCTTT. It yields the protein CASAGGWVTEAFF.

The rearrangement links TRBV18 to TRBJ1-5; 9 bases line up with TRBD1. Trimming removed 5 bases from V and 7 bases from J; junction bases left unmatched: 9. Looked up from germline, CDR1 is KGHSH and CDR2 is LQKENI. This CDR3 contains 15 residues. CDR3 DNA sequence: TGTGCCAGCTCAAGCTCCGGGACAGGGTACCAGCCCCAGCATTTT. It translates to CASSSSGTGYQPQHF. The entire variable domain, with the rest obtained from reference TRBV18 and TRBJ1-5, is as follows: NAGVMQNPRHLVRRRGQEARLRCSPMKGHSHVYWYRQLPEEGLKFMVYLQKENIIDESGMPKERFSAEFPKEGPSILRIQQVVRGDSAAYFCASSSSGTGYQPQHFGDGTRLSIL.

J is TRBJ2-1 and V is TRBV28; no clear D. The germline V gene encodes CDR1 MDHEN and CDR2 SYDVKM. The CDR3 loop spans 14 amino acids. Trimming stripped 6 bases from V and 10 bases from J, with 19 bases between. CDR3 nucleotide sequence: TGTGCCAGCAGCAGTTTATGGCGAGCGCAGGAGCAGTTCTTC. This codes for CASSSLWRAQEQFF.

There are a few counts of this clone. The chain is built from TRBV28 and TRBJ1-2; TRBD1 might be the D (5 bases). This CDR3 region has 13 residues. CDR1 and CDR2 (germline): MDHEN, SYDVKM. The V gene lost 3 bases and the J gene lost 3 bases, with 8 bases spanning the gap. Here the CDR3 DNA reads TGTGCCAGCAGTTTTTTACAGGACTATGGCTACACCTTC. This sequence encodes CASSFLQDYGYTF.

The genes are TRBV7-8 and TRBJ2-7; D gene unclear. Trimming removed 2 bases at V and 2 bases at J, with 10 bases between. Germline V gene sequence: CDR1 SGHVS, CDR2 FQNEAQ. This CDR3 is 14 amino acids long. CDR3 residues: CASSLPGKPYEQYF. Written as DNA, the CDR3 is TGTGCCAGCAGCTTACCGGGCAAGCCCTACGAGCAGTACTTC.

In its sample, this clone was seen a few times. The V and J genes are TRBV7-9 and TRBJ2-1, with unresolved D. Trimming cost V 7 bases and J 4 bases, with 14 bases left between them. This CDR3 comprises 14 residues. Germline CDR1 SEHNR, CDR2 FQNEAQ (reference sequence). CDR3 amino acids: CASTLNVGYNEQFF. In nucleotides, the CDR3 is TGTGCCAGCACCTTGAACGTGGGGTACAATGAGCAGTTCTTC.

The CDR3: CASSFGGAGEKLFF. CDR3 DNA sequence: TGTGCCAGCAGCTTTGGGGGGGCGGGTGAAAAACTGTTTTTT. The chain recombines TRBV7-2 with TRBJ1-4, with D maybe TRBD1 (6 bases). Germline assignment: CDR1 SGHTA and CDR2 FQGNSA. Trimming left V 3 bases short and J 7 bases short, with 12 bases between. This CDR3 region has 14 residues.

This rearrangement joins TRBV4-2 to TRBJ1-4; D uncertain. The CDR3 is made up of 16 amino acids. Trimming removed 0 bases at V and 8 bases at J, with 16 bases between. Germline assignment: CDR1 LGHNA and CDR2 YNFKEQ. In nucleotides, the CDR3 is TGTGCCAGCAGCCAAGATAGACCTCCTGGAGGAGAAAAACTGTTTTTT. Translating it yields CASSQDRPPGGEKLFF.

Here the CDR3 DNA reads TGTGCCAGCAGTTTAAGGGCTTATGGCTACACCTTC. Translation gives CASSLRAYGYTF. This rearrangement joins TRBV28 to TRBJ1-2, with D unclear. The length of the CDR3 is 12 residues. Looked up from germline, CDR1 is MDHEN and CDR2 is SYDVKM. The V end lost 2 bases, the J end lost 5 bases, and 6 bases lay between the germline ends.

V and J are TRBV7-3 and TRBJ2-1; weak D call: TRBD2 (6 bases). Trimming took off 5 bases at V and 7 bases at J, with 12 bases between the two ends. Germline V gene sequence: CDR1 SGHTA, CDR2 FQGTGA. This CDR3 comprises 13 residues. The CDR3 sequence: CASSPGSFNEQFF. CDR3 sequence (DNA): TGTGCCAGCAGCCCCGGGAGTTTTAATGAGCAGTTCTTC.

The chain employs TRBV21-1 and TRBJ2-5; TRBD2, the table's D call, lacks a check against the DNA. TRBV21-1 counts as a pseudogene. The CDR3 is 12 amino acids. The chain's CDR3 is CASSKEMRVQYF. The DNA for the CDR3 is TGTGCCAGCAGCAAAGAAATGAGGGTCCAGTACTTC.